What follows describes a single T cell receptor (beta chain). This specimen comes from a study of blood T cell repertoires in COVID-19. In the original analysis: Amplification from reference gene primers served as the basis for estimated nucleated cell counts. Here immunoSEQ multiplex PCR was the method, and the copy in TCRdb shows in-frame clones only, minus some. The V and J calls and the clone size are those of that table, but D and trimming were determined from the DNA. Among more than 110,000 clones, 80% to 85% were seen once, and the ten largest hold roughly 7.3%. Trimming at V came to 3 bases and at J to 4 bases, leaving 9 bases not matched to a gene. The length of the CDR3 is 15 residues. CDR1 is SGHNT and CDR2 is YYREEE in the germline V gene (reference sequence).

The sequenced material came from peripheral blood. The sequence was collected from a human donor in a cohort sampled during active COVID-19. The chain couples TRBV5-4 to TRBJ2-5, with 7 positions matching TRBD1. CDR3 protein: CASSWRGQAGETQYF. In DNA, the CDR3 is TGTGCCAGCAGCTGGAGAGGACAGGCCGGAGAGACCCAGTACTTC. Supplemented by reference TRBV5-4 and TRBJ2-5, the full variable domain reads ETGVTQSPTHLIKTRGQQVTLRCSSQSGHNTVSWYQQALGQGPQFIFQYYREEENGRGNFPPRFSGLQFPNYSSELNVNALELDDSALYLCASSWRGQAGETQYFGPGTRLLVL.